This record looks at one T cell receptor (beta chain) sequence and its context. This record belongs to a study of technical replicates of blood from a handful of donors. Looked up from germline, CDR1 is MNHNY and CDR2 is SVGAGI (reference sequence). With V trimmed by 4 bases and J by 2 bases, 9 bases remained unmatched. This CDR3 contains 16 residues. Clones were sequenced by immunoSEQ multiplex PCR, and TCRdb holds only the in-frame ones, with some missing. The table shows around 76,000 clones, with roughly 91% occurring only once. This chain joins TRBV6-6 and TRBJ2-7, with 9 bases lining up with TRBD2. Source material: T cells isolated from PBMCs. The sequence came from a human donor in good health. In nucleotides, the CDR3 is TGTGCCAGCAGTTCGACGACTAGCGGAAGAACCTACGAGCAGTACTTC. The encoded protein is CASSSTTSGRTYEQYF.